These 10 T cell receptor beta chains were sequenced from one sample in a study of Ad26.COV2.S vaccination and SARS-CoV-2 variants. The repertoire was sequenced with immunoSEQ multiplex PCR; TCRdb's copy has only in-frame clones and lacks some. This table has about 350,000 clones, around 90% appearing once. The specimen comprised peripheral blood, sampled after recovery from COVID-19. The receptor source for this set is a human donor who had recovered from COVID-19.

This chain connects TRBV7-9 to TRBJ2-1; D remains unclear. This CDR3 spans 13 amino acids. Deletions cut 4 bases from V and 5 bases from J, with 9 bases between. The germline V gene encodes CDR1 SEHNR and CDR2 FQNEAQ (reference sequence). CDR3 DNA: TGTGCCAGCAGCTCTCCCCGTAACAATGAGCAGTTCTTC. As protein: CASSSPRNNEQFF.

This clone came up a few times. The chain uses TRBV9 and TRBJ1-2; no clear D. CDR1 and CDR2 (germline): SGDLS, YYNGEE. V was shortened by 0 bases and J by 2 bases, with 11 bases between the two germline ends. CDR3 length: 15 residues. CDR3 in DNA: TGTGCCAGCAGCGTAGCGAGGGAAAGGAACTATGGCTACACCTTC. It is translated as CASSVARERNYGYTF.

The chain links TRBV29-1 to TRBJ2-1; perhaps TRBD1 as D (6 bases). V lost 6 bases to trimming and J lost 4 bases, with 16 bases between them. CDR1 and CDR2 from the germline V gene are SQVTM and ANQGSEA. This CDR3 contains 14 residues. The DNA for the CDR3 is TGCAGCGTGTCCCTCGGACAGTTATACAATGAGCAGTTCTTC. Translated: CSVSLGQLYNEQFF.

This clone occurred a few times. The chain joins TRBV5-5 to TRBJ1-3, with no clear D. The CDR3 is 17 amino acids. In germline, CDR1 is SGHKS, CDR2 YYEKEE (reference sequence). Trimming left V 0 bases short and J 0 bases short, with 13 bases between. DNA of the CDR3: TGTGCCAGCAGCTTGGCACATTCCCGAAGCTCTGGAAACACCATATATTTT. Protein sequence: CASSLAHSRSSGNTIYF. Based on the CDR3 plus reference TRBV5-5 and TRBJ1-3, the full variable domain is DAGVTQSPTHLIKTRGQQVTLRCSPISGHKSVSWYQQVLGQGPQFIFQYYEKEERGRGNFPDRFSARQFPNYSSELNVNALLLGDSALYLCASSLAHSRSSGNTIYFGEGSWLTVV.

This clone appeared a single time. The rearrangement uses TRBV23-1 and TRBJ1-4; 9 bases are a match to TRBD1. TRBV23-1 is an open reading frame, and its role is uncertain. The CDR3 contains 13 residues. Trimming removed 4 bases from V and 12 bases from J; junction bases left unmatched: 6. Written as DNA, the CDR3 is TGCGCCAGCAGTCTTGGACAGGGGAGGGAACTGTTTTTT. It encodes CASSLGQGRELFF.

The rearrangement uses TRBV11-2 and TRBJ2-2; 7 nucleotides agree with TRBD1. The trim removed 8 bases at V and 7 bases at J, leaving 7 bases unmatched. CDR3 length equals 13 residues. Per germline, CDR1 SGHAT and CDR2 FQNNGV. CDR3 coding DNA: TGTGCCAGCTGTGACAGGGTGGTCGGGGAGCTGTTTTTT. Translation gives CASCDRVVGELFF.

The chain links TRBV3-1 (or the pseudogene TRBV3-2) to TRBJ2-2; the D is unclear. In germline, CDR1 is LGHDT, CDR2 YNNKEL (reference sequence). The CDR3 spans 16 residues. V lost 1 base and J 0 bases, leaving 9 bases between the germline ends. CDR3 DNA sequence: TGTGCCAGCAGCCAAGGGAGACCTACGAACACCGGGGAGCTGTTTTTT. It translates to CASSQGRPTNTGELFF.

The chain couples TRBV20-1 to TRBJ1-1; weak D call: TRBD1 (5 bases). Germline-derived CDR1 and CDR2 are DFQATT and SNEGSKA (reference sequence). This CDR3 is 15 amino acids long. V gave up 3 bases and J gave up 1 base, with 15 bases separating them. In DNA form, the CDR3 reads TGCAGTGCTAGTGGGCCAGGGTTGGGGAACACTGAAGCTTTCTTT. This gives the protein CSASGPGLGNTEAFF.

This chain links TRBV11-2 with TRBJ2-2; D possibly corresponds to TRBD2 (7 bases). V was shortened by 8 bases and J by 7 bases, with 14 bases between the two germline ends. Germline V gives CDR1 SGHAT, CDR2 FQNNGV. The CDR3 has 13 residues. CDR3 bases: TGTGCCAGCCTTCGGGGGGCCCGCGGGGAGCTGTTTTTT. As protein: CASLRGARGELFF.

The rearrangement links TRBV27 to TRBJ2-2, with D perhaps matching TRBD1 (6 bases). V was trimmed by 2 bases and J by 7 bases, leaving 11 bases between them. This CDR3 is 14 amino acids long. Germline assignment: CDR1 MNHEY and CDR2 SMNVEV (reference sequence). CDR3 region: CASSLGQGIGELFF. CDR3 nucleotide sequence: TGTGCCAGCAGTTTAGGGCAGGGGATCGGGGAGCTGTTTTTT.